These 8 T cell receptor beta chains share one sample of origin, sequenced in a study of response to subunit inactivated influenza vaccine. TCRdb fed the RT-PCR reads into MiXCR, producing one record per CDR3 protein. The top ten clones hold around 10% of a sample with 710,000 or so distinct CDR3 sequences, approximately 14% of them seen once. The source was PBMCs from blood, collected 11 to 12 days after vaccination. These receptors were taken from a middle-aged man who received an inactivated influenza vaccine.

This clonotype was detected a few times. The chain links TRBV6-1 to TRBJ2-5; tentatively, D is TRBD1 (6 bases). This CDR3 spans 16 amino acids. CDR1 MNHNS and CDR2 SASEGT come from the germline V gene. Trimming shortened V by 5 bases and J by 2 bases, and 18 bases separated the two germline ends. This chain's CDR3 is CASSPEHRVLQETQYF. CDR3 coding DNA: TGTGCCAGCAGTCCGGAACACAGGGTCTTACAAGAGACCCAGTACTTC.

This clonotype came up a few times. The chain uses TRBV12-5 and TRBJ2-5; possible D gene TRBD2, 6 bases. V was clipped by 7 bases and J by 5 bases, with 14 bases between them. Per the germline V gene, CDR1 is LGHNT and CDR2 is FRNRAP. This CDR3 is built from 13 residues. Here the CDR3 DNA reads TGTGCTAGTGCCCCTCCTGGGGGGGAGACCCAGTACTTC. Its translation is CASAPPGGETQYF. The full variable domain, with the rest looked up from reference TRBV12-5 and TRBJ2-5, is DARVTQTPRHKVTEMGQEVTMRCQPILGHNTVFWYRQTMMQGLELLAYFRNRAPLDDSGMPKDRFSAEMPDATLATLKIQPSEPRDSAVYFCASAPPGGETQYFGPGTRLLVL.

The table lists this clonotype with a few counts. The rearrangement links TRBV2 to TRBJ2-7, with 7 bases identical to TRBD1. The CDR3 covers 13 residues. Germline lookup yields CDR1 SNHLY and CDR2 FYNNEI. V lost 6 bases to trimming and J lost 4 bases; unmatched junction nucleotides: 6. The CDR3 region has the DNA TGTGCCAGCAGCTCGGGACAGAGATACGAGCAGTACTTC. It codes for CASSSGQRYEQYF.

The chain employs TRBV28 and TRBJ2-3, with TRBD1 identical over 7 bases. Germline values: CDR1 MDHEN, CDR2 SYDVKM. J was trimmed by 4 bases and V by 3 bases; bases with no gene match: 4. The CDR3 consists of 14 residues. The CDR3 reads CASSFGQEADTQYF. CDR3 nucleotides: TGTGCCAGCAGTTTCGGACAGGAAGCAGATACGCAGTATTTT.

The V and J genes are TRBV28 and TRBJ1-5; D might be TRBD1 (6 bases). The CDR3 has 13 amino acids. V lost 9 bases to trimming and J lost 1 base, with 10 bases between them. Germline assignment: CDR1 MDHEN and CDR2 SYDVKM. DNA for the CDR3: TGTGCCAGTCTTCAGGGGAGCAATCAGCCCCAGCATTTT. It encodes CASLQGSNQPQHF.

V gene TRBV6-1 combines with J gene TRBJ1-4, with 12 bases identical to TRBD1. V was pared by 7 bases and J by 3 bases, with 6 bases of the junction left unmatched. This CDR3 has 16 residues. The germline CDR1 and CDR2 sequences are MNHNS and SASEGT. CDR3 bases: TGTGCCAGCACAACCGGGACAGGGGGCCCTAATGAAAAACTGTTTTTT. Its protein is CASTTGTGGPNEKLFF.

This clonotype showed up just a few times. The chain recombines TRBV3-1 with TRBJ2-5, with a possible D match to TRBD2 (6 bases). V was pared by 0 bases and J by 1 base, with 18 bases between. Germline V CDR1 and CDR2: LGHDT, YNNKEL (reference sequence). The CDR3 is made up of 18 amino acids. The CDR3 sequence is CASSQDSFSGDLQETQYF. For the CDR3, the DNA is TGTGCCAGCAGCCAAGATTCATTTAGCGGAGACCTCCAAGAGACCCAGTACTTC.

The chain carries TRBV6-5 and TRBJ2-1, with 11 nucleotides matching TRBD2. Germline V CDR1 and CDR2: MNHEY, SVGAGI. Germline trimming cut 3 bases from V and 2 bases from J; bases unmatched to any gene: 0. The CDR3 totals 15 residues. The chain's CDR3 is CASSYSGRAYNEQFF. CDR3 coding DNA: TGTGCCAGCAGTTATAGCGGGAGGGCCTACAATGAGCAGTTCTTC.